This T cell receptor beta chain stems from a study of regulatory T cells in long-lasting Graves disease. Study findings and constraints: The TCR repertoire of persistent Graves' patients was less diverse than that of newly diagnosed ones.

The time point was: persistent/refractory GD, antithyroid drugs over 5 years with positive TRAb. PBMC-derived RNA was used for the TCR library. With regard to this clonotype: Its antigen is as yet unknown.

Relying on iRepertoire HTBI primers and Arm-PCR of CDR3 regions, the team built TCR beta libraries. TCRdb recomputed calls from the multiplex PCR reads with MiXCR, one row per CDR3 protein. The sample comprises fewer than 600,000 distinct CDR3 sequences, approximately 23% of which are singletons, and less than 15% rests with the top ten. Sequenced here: peripheral blood mononuclear cells (PBMCs), sampled when the disease was refractory, from a patient treated with antithyroid drugs. This clonotype originated in a female donor with Graves disease.

CDR3 nucleotide sequence: TGTGCCAGCAGCCCCCGGGGTAGCTGGGGGGAGCTGTTTTTT. Encoded protein: CASSPRGSWGELFF. The chain couples TRBV3-1 to TRBJ2-2, with a weak D call TRBD2 (5 bases). V gave up 4 bases and J gave up 8 bases, with 14 bases separating them. The CDR3 is 14 residues long. CDR1 LGHDT and CDR2 YNNKEL come from the germline V gene (reference sequence).